This T cell receptor (beta chain) was documented in a study of spatial heterogeneity in lung cancer. TCRdb ran MiXCR on the 5' RACE reads and lists one entry per CDR3 protein. This table has over 14,000 distinct CDR3 sequences, over 9.5% appearing once. Time point given: sample taken at primary tumor resection. The input material, whole RNA from tumor, nontumor lung or frozen PBMC, was sequenced unsorted. This TCR came from a male donor with early-stage non-small cell lung cancer. Material: PBMCs, obtained at surgery.

The CDR3, as DNA: TGTGCCAGCAGTTTAAGAGGGAACATCAACAATGAGCAGTTCTTC. Translated, it gives CASSLRGNINNEQFF. The chain is built from TRBV12-3 or TRBV12-4 and TRBJ2-1, with D possibly TRBD2 on 5 matching bases. V lost 2 bases to trimming and J lost 5 bases, with 13 bases between them. The CDR3 is 15 amino acids.